The clone carrying this TCR beta chain came up many times. Antigen specificity is unknown. The data were obtained in a study of shared clonotypes between healthy human individuals. Study-level points and caveats: Donor clonotype sharing was expected to depend on sequencing depth. Few donors restricted represented genetic and exposure-history diversity.

Unsorted PBMC DNA was run through sequencing on ten immunoSEQ deep assay plates. Clones were sequenced by immunoSEQ multiplex PCR, and TCRdb holds only the in-frame ones, with some missing. The repertoire consists of fewer than 550,000 clones, with over 60% occurring once and the leading ten covering around 13%. V was cut by 7 bases and J by 3 bases, with 10 bases left in between. The CDR3 spans 13 residues. Germline assignment: CDR1 MNHNY and CDR2 SVGAGI (reference sequence). Donation came from healthy HIV-negative adults that had no recent acute infections or vaccinations. The sequence was obtained from a woman in her thirties or forties in good health. Some clones in this sample may be carry-over from other donors' samples. Sequencing was carried out using PBMCs. The chain recombines TRBV6-6 with TRBJ1-5, with D possibly TRBD1 on 5 matching bases. This chain's CDR3 is CASNTGFNQPQHF. The CDR3 nucleotides are TGTGCCAGCAACACAGGTTTCAATCAGCCCCAGCATTTT.